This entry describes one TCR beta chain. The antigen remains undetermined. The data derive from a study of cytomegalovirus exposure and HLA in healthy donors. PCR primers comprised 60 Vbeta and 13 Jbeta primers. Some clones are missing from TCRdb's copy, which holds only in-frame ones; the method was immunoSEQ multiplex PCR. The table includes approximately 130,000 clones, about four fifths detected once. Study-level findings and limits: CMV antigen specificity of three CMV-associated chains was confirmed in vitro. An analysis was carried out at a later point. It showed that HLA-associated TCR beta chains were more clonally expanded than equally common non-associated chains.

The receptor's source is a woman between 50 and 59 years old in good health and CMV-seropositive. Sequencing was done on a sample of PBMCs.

In DNA form, the CDR3 reads TGTGCCAGTTGGAGGGCCCCGAGCACAGATACGCAGTATTTT. Its protein product is CASWRAPSTDTQYF. The rearrangement joins TRBV6-1 to TRBJ2-3, with D perhaps matching TRBD2 (6 bases). V dropped 9 bases and J dropped 0 bases, with 13 bases sitting between them. Per the germline V gene, CDR1 is MNHNS and CDR2 is SASEGT. The CDR3 length is 14 residues.